A single sample is the source of the 4 T cell receptor beta chains below, sequenced in a study of T-cell memory formation after mild COVID-19 (dated by TCRdb to 2020 to 2022). Library preparation employed 5' RACE. TCRdb names Illumina NovaSeq 6000 as the instrument used. TCRdb reprocessing: public reads trimmed at Q25 with fastp, clones called with MiXCR, in-frame beta chains kept. CDR3 protein sequences are deduplicated, and each keeps its most common genes and DNA. The table for this sample lists over 400,000 distinct CDR3 sequences; about 25% of them were counted only once. The ten largest clonotypes hold under 15% of the sample. The sample comprised PBMCs or a T cell subset sorted from them (not recorded which). Receptors originate from an adult woman who had mild COVID-19 (a few samples of this study predate the infection). The sample titles of this study are shuffled in the database, so cell type and time point are left out; the donor was told from shared clones.

The V gene is TRBV7-9, the J gene TRBJ2-7; 10 nucleotides match TRBD2. V shed 4 bases and J 2 bases; nucleotides not matched to a gene: 8. CDR1 is SEHNR and CDR2 is FQNEAQ in the germline V gene (reference sequence). This CDR3 region has 16 residues. Here the CDR3 DNA reads TGTGCCAGCAGCTCCTTCGCAAGCGGGAGGGCCTACGAGCAGTACTTC. Its translation: CASSSFASGRAYEQYF.

This clonotype was seen a few times. V usage is TRBV6-5 and J usage is TRBJ2-1; D is perhaps TRBD1 (5 bases). V lost 1 base and J 8 bases, leaving 15 bases between the germline ends. The CDR3 has 15 residues. Germline lookup yields CDR1 MNHEY and CDR2 SVGAGI. The CDR3 protein is CASSYYQGVNDEQFF. CDR3 nucleotides: TGTGCCAGCAGTTACTACCAGGGTGTGAACGATGAGCAGTTCTTC.

The gene calls are TRBV18 and TRBJ2-1; TRBD1 matches 7 bases. The CDR3 is 13 residues long. CDR1 and CDR2 from the germline V gene are KGHSH and LQKENI. The V gene end was trimmed by 2 bases and the J gene end by 6 bases; junction bases not matched to a gene: 1. CDR3 sequence: CASSPNRGNEQFF. CDR3 DNA: TGTGCCAGCTCACCAAACAGGGGCAATGAGCAGTTCTTC.

This clonotype was seen more than once but under ten times. The J gene is TRBJ2-1, the V gene TRBV4-3; the D is unclear. Trimming took 4 bases from V and 8 from J, leaving 18 bases between them. The CDR3 sequence is 15 residues long. Per the germline V gene, CDR1 is LGHNA and CDR2 is YSLEER. The CDR3 DNA reads as TGCGCCAGCAGCCGACAAAGAGGCCAGGCAGATGAGCAGTTCTTC. It translates to CASSRQRGQADEQFF.